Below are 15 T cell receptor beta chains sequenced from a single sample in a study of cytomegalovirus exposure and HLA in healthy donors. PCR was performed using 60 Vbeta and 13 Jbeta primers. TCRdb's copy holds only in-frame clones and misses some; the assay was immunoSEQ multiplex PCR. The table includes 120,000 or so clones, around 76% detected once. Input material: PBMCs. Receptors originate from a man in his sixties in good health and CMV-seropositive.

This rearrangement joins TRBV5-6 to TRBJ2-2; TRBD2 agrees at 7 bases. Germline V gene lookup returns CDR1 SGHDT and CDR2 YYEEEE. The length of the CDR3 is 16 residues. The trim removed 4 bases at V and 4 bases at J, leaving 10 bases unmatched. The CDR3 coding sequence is TGTGCCAGCAGCCTTCCTCAGGGCGGGGGCACCGGGGAGCTGTTTTTT. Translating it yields CASSLPQGGGTGELFF.

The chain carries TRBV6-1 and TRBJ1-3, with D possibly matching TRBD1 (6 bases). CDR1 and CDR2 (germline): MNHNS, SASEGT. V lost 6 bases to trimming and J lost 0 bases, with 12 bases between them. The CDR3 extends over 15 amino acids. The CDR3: CASSIRGYSGNTIYF. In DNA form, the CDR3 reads TGTGCCAGCAGCATCAGGGGCTACTCTGGAAACACCATATATTTT.

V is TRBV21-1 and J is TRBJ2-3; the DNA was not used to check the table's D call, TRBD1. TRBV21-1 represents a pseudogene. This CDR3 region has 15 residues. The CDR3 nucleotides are TGTGCCAGCAGCAAGCAGGGGCCGGGGACAGATACGCAGTATTTT. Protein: CASSKQGPGTDTQYF.

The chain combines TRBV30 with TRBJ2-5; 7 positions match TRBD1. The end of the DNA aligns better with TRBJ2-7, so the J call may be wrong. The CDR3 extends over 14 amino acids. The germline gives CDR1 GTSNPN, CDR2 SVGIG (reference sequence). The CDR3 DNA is TGTGCCTGGAAACGAGACAGGGCCTCCTACGAGCAGTACTTC. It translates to CAWKRDRASYEQYF.

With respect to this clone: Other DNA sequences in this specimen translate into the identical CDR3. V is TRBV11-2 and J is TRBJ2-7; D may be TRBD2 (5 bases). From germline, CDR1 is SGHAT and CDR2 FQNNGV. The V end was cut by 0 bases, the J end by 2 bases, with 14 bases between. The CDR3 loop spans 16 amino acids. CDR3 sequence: CASSLDLRLSTYEQYF. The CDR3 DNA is TGTGCCAGCAGCTTAGATCTGAGACTATCCACCTACGAGCAGTACTTC.

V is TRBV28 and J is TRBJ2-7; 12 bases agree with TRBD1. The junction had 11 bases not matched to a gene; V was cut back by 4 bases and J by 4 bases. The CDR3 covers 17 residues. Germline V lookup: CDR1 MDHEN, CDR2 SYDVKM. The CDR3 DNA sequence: TGTGCCAGCAGTTCCGGCACTTTGGGACAGGGGGCTTACGAGCAGTACTTC. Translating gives CASSSGTLGQGAYEQYF.

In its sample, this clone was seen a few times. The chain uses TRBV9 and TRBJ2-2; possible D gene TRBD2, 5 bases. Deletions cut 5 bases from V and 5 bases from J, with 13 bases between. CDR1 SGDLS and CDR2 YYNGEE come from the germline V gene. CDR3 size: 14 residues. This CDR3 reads CASRPQRATGELFF. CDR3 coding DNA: TGTGCCAGCAGGCCTCAGAGGGCAACCGGGGAGCTGTTTTTT.

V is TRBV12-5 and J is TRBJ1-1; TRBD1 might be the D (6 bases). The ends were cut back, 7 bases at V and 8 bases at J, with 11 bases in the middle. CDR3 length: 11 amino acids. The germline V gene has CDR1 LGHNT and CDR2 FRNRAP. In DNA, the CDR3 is TGTGCTAGTGTCCGGACAGTCGAAGCTTTCTTT. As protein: CASVRTVEAFF.

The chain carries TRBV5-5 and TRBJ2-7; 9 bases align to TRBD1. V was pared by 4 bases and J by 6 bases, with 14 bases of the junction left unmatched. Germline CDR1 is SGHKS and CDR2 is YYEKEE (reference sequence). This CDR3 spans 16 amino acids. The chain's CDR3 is CASSPGGTGKFSEQYF. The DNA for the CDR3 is TGTGCCAGCAGCCCTGGAGGGACAGGGAAGTTTAGCGAGCAGTACTTC.

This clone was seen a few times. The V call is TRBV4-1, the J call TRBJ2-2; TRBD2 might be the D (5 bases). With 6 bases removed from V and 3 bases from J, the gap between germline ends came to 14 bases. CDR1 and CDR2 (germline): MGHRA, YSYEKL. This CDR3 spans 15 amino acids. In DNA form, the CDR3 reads TGCGCCAGCAGAGCGGACGGCCGGGACACCGGGGAGCTGTTTTTT. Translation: CASRADGRDTGELFF.

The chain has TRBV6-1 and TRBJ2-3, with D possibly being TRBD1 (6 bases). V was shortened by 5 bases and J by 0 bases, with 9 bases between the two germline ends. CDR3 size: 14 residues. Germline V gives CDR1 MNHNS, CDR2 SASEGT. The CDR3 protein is CASSQDRSTDTQYF. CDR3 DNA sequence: TGTGCCAGCAGTCAGGACAGAAGCACAGATACGCAGTATTTT.

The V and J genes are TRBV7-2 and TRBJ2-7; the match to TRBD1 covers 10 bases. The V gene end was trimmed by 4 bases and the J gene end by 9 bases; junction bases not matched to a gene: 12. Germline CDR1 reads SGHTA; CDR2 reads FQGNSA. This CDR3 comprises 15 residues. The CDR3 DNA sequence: TGTGCCAGCAGCTCCTCGTGGGGACAGGGGTTTGTGCAGTACTTC. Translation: CASSSSWGQGFVQYF.

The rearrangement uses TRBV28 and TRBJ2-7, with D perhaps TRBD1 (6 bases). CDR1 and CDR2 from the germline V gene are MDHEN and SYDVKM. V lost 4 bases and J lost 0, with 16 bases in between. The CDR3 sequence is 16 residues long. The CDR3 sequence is CASSSLYRDISYEQYF. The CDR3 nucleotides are TGTGCCAGCAGTTCTCTCTACCGGGACATCTCCTACGAGCAGTACTTC.

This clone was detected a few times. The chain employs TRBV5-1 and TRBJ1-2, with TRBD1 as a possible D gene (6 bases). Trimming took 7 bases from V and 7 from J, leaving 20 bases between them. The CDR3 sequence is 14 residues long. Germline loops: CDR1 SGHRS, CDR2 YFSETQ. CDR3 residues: CASAPGGGQGGYTF. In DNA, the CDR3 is TGCGCCAGCGCCCCTGGGGGGGGACAAGGTGGCTACACCTTC.

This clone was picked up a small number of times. Here the CDR3 reads CATLTGGNNYGYTF. The CDR3 DNA sequence: TGTGCCACCCTGACAGGGGGGAATAACTATGGCTACACCTTC. V is TRBV28 and J is TRBJ1-2; 9 bases line up with TRBD1. Germline lookup yields CDR1 MDHEN and CDR2 SYDVKM. V shed 10 bases, J shed 1 base, and the junction held 7 bases outside the gene matches. The CDR3 totals 14 residues.